These 7 T cell receptor beta chains originate from one sample sequenced in a study of T cell repertoires in cytomegalovirus infection. TCRdb fed the reads into MiXCR, producing one record per CDR3 protein. The sample yields hundreds of thousands of distinct CDR3 sequences, 20% to 25% seen once. Sequencing was done on a sample of CD8+ T cells from PBMCs. The receptors were gathered from a human donor in good health (CMV status not recorded). Some clones in this sample may be carry-over from other donors' samples.

This clonotype turned up a few times. The chain has TRBV5-8 and TRBJ2-7; the D call may be TRBD1 or TRBD2 (7 bases each). This CDR3 comprises 14 residues. From germline, CDR1 is SGHTS and CDR2 YDEGEE. With 4 bases removed from V and 3 bases from J, the gap between germline ends came to 14 bases. CDR3 DNA sequence: TGTGCCAGCAGCCTCAGGGGGGGCTTCTACGAGCAGTACTTC. As protein: CASSLRGGFYEQYF.

The chain couples TRBV12-3 or TRBV12-4 to TRBJ2-5; 7 positions match TRBD1. The CDR3 covers 15 residues. V gave up 5 bases and J gave up 4 bases; unmatched junction bases: 10. The CDR3 sequence is CASSVCDRVPETQYF. CDR3 coding DNA: TGTGCCAGCAGTGTTTGCGACAGGGTGCCAGAGACCCAGTACTTC.

This clonotype has a handful of counts. The V gene is TRBV23-1, the J gene TRBJ1-1; D is undetermined. TRBV23-1 is an ORF; its function is uncertain. V lost 0 bases and J 7 bases, leaving 6 bases between the germline ends. The CDR3 sequence is 12 residues long. In nucleotides, the CDR3 is TGCGCCAGCAGTCAATCTGGGGATGAAGCTTTCTTT. Translated, it gives CASSQSGDEAFF.

This clonotype was seen only a few times. The chain recombines TRBV6-6 with TRBJ2-7; D remains unclear. The CDR3 consists of 17 residues. CDR1 is MNHNY, CDR2 SVGAGI, per germline (reference sequence). Trimming took 0 bases from V and 3 from J, leaving 18 bases between them. CDR3 nucleotide sequence: TGTGCCAGCAGTTACTCGATAGGTATTGAGAAAGACTACGAGCAGTACTTC. Protein sequence: CASSYSIGIEKDYEQYF.

This chain joins TRBV19 and TRBJ1-1, with a weak D call TRBD1 (5 bases). This CDR3 spans 14 amino acids. Germline CDR1 LNHDA, CDR2 SQIVND (reference sequence). V was cut by 4 bases and J by 7 bases, with 16 bases left in between. The CDR3 here is CASSTQGSAYEAFF. CDR3 nucleotides: TGTGCCAGTAGTACCCAGGGTTCCGCCTATGAAGCTTTCTTT.

The J gene is TRBJ2-7, the V gene TRBV12-3 or TRBV12-4; TRBD2 aligns across 8 bases. V was clipped by 4 bases and J by 0 bases; unmatched bases: 2. CDR3 length equals 14 residues. The CDR3: CASSWRGVSYEQYF. The CDR3 bases are TGTGCCAGCAGTTGGCGGGGGGTCTCCTACGAGCAGTACTTC.

The rearrangement joins TRBV6-5 to TRBJ2-2, with TRBD1 matching 7 bases. Germline-derived CDR1 and CDR2 are MNHEY and SVGAGI. The CDR3 loop spans 13 amino acids. Trimming cost V 2 bases and J 6 bases; bases outside gene matches: 0. CDR3 DNA sequence: TGTGCCAGCAGTTACACAGGGGCCGGGGAGCTGTTTTTT. Translating it yields CASSYTGAGELFF.